Below are 25 T cell receptor beta chains sequenced from a single sample in a study of T cells after yellow fever vaccination. TCRdb re-called the 5' RACE reads with MiXCR, one entry per CDR3 protein. Here the sample spans 300,000 to 350,000 distinct CDR3 sequences, approximately 4.2% being singletons. This material consisted of PBMCs, taken 5 days after the yellow fever booster vaccination. The receptors were sampled from a man younger than 30 who received the YFV17D yellow fever vaccine.

This CDR3 is CASSYQPDYGYTF. CDR3 bases: TGTGCCAGCAGTTATCAGCCGGACTATGGCTACACCTTC. This chain connects TRBV12-3 or TRBV12-4 to TRBJ1-2; D not resolved. The CDR3 sequence is 13 residues long. V gave up 4 bases and J gave up 3 bases, with 9 bases separating them.

V usage is TRBV10-2 and J usage is TRBJ1-2, with TRBD1 matching over 8 bases. In germline, CDR1 is WSHSY, CDR2 SAAADI. CDR3 size: 14 residues. Trimming at V came to 5 bases and at J to 2 bases, leaving 4 bases not matched to a gene. CDR3 residues: CASSQQGVNYGYTF. DNA of the CDR3: TGCGCCAGCAGTCAACAGGGGGTAAACTATGGCTACACCTTC.

This clonotype showed up just a few times. This chain connects TRBV7-3 to TRBJ2-5; D might be TRBD2 (7 bases). Trimming took off 5 bases at V and 6 bases at J, with 25 bases between the two ends. CDR3 size: 17 residues. Germline V lookup: CDR1 SGHTA, CDR2 FQGTGA. CDR3 sequence: CASSPGGPGTHKQTQYF. The CDR3 DNA reads TGTGCCAGCAGCCCCGGGGGGCCTGGGACTCACAAGCAGACCCAGTACTTC.

This clonotype occurred many times. The chain links TRBV7-9 to TRBJ1-6; TRBD1 matches at 9 bases. The CDR3 is 14 residues long. CDR1 SEHNR and CDR2 FQNEAQ come from the germline V gene (reference sequence). The trim removed 5 bases at V and 15 bases at J, leaving 11 bases unmatched. CDR3 coding DNA: TGTGCCAGCAGCGTTACCGGGACAGGGCGAAACCTCCACTTT. The encoded protein is CASSVTGTGRNLHF.

This clonotype was seen at least ten times. The V gene is TRBV7-8, the J gene TRBJ1-2; 8 bases fit TRBD1. V lost 0 bases, J lost 4 bases, and 4 bases stayed unmatched. Looked up from germline, CDR1 is SGHVS and CDR2 is FQNEAQ. The CDR3 spans 15 residues. The CDR3 loop is CASSLAGDRTYGYTF. Here the CDR3 DNA reads TGTGCCAGCAGCTTAGCGGGGGACAGGACCTATGGCTACACCTTC.

In DNA, the CDR3 is TGCAGTGCTGGGGGAGGCTACACCTTC. This translates into CSAGGGYTF. V is TRBV20-1 and J is TRBJ1-2; TRBD1 is a possible D gene (5 bases). Looked up from germline, CDR1 is DFQATT and CDR2 is SNEGSKA (reference sequence). The V end lost 5 bases, the J end lost 8 bases, and 6 bases lay between the germline ends. The CDR3 loop spans 9 amino acids.

This chain connects TRBV12-3 or TRBV12-4 to TRBJ2-7, with D possibly TRBD1 on 6 matching bases. Trimming removed 2 bases at V and 9 bases at J, with 14 bases between. This CDR3 is built from 13 residues. CDR3 protein: CASSLTGQQRQYF. The DNA for the CDR3 is TGTGCCAGCAGTTTAACGGGACAACAACGGCAGTACTTC.

This clonotype has at least ten counts. The DNA for the CDR3 is TGTGCCAGCACTCGATTCAATCAGCCCCAGCATTTT. It codes for CASTRFNQPQHF. The gene calls are TRBV6-2 or TRBV6-3 and TRBJ1-5; D gene unclear. Germline lookup yields CDR1 MNHEY and CDR2 SVGEGT. The CDR3 is 12 residues long. The ends were cut back, 7 bases at V and 3 bases at J, with 7 bases in the middle.

Ten or more counts support this clonotype. The chain combines TRBV10-3 with TRBJ1-5, with D unresolved. Trimming removed 7 bases from V and 2 bases from J, with 6 bases in between. Germline V gives CDR1 ENHRY, CDR2 SYGVKD. This CDR3 is built from 12 residues. CDR3 protein: CAINGGNQPQHF. The CDR3 DNA is TGTGCCATCAATGGGGGCAATCAGCCCCAGCATTTT.

This clonotype was detected ten times or more. J is TRBJ2-3 and V is TRBV7-6, with 9 positions matching TRBD2. Germline CDR1 is SGHVS and CDR2 is FNYEAQ. The CDR3 sequence is 15 residues long. With 4 bases clipped from V and 2 bases from J, the junction kept 4 bases outside the gene matches. The CDR3: CASSWSGGNTDTQYF. CDR3 nucleotide sequence: TGTGCCAGCAGCTGGAGCGGGGGGAACACAGATACGCAGTATTTT.

This clonotype was counted ten times or more. J is TRBJ2-7 and V is TRBV28, with TRBD1 matching 7 bases. V was pared by 6 bases and J by 4 bases, with 0 bases of the junction left unmatched. In germline, CDR1 is MDHEN, CDR2 SYDVKM. The CDR3 totals 11 residues. DNA for the CDR3: TGTGCCAGCAGCAGGGGGTACGAGCAGTACGTC. Protein sequence: CASSRGYEQYV.

This clonotype occurred a few times. The chain combines TRBV27 with TRBJ1-3; possible D gene TRBD1, 6 bases. The ends were cut back, 6 bases at V and 2 bases at J, with 11 bases in the middle. Germline V CDR1 and CDR2: MNHEY, SMNVEV (reference sequence). CDR3 size: 14 residues. CDR3 sequence (DNA): TGTGCCAGCAGAGGGCCAGGGGCTGGAAACACCATATATTTT. Its translation is CASRGPGAGNTIYF.

The chain carries TRBV6-2 or TRBV6-3 and TRBJ1-5; D possibly corresponds to TRBD1 (6 bases). This CDR3 is 17 amino acids long. CDR1 MNHEY and CDR2 SVGEGT come from the germline V gene. V was pared by 0 bases and J by 1 base, with 13 bases between. CDR3 region: CASSYSGGRRSNQPQHF. The CDR3 DNA is TGTGCCAGCAGTTACTCAGGGGGGCGTCGGAGCAATCAGCCCCAGCATTTT.

This clonotype was observed many times. CDR3 sequence (DNA): TGTGCCATCAGTGATGGGGGCGGTGGAGATACGCAGTATTTT. This codes for CAISDGGGGDTQYF. The V and J genes are TRBV10-3 and TRBJ2-3; the D gene is possibly TRBD1 (6 bases). Germline lookup yields CDR1 ENHRY and CDR2 SYGVKD. V was shortened by 3 bases and J by 5 bases, with 12 bases between the two germline ends. This CDR3 is built from 14 residues.

In this sample, this clonotype turned up many times. The chain recombines TRBV5-1 with TRBJ2-7, with 11 bases matching TRBD2. Germline V gene sequence: CDR1 SGHRS, CDR2 YFSETQ. CDR3 length: 14 amino acids. J gave up 4 bases and V 4 bases, and 4 bases lay outside the gene matches. CDR3 amino acids: CASSRGLAVYEQYF. In nucleotides, the CDR3 is TGCGCCAGCAGCAGGGGACTAGCGGTATACGAGCAGTACTTC.

This clonotype is medium-sized (0.01 to 0.1%) in the sample. The CDR3 loop is CASSLANGNGYTF. As DNA, the CDR3 is TGTGCCAGCAGCTTAGCGAACGGGAATGGCTACACCTTC. The chain links TRBV7-9 to TRBJ1-2; D remains unclear. CDR3 size: 13 residues. Between the trimmed V and J ends, which lost 0 bases and 6 bases, there was a span of 8 bases. CDR1 SEHNR and CDR2 FQNEAQ come from the germline V gene (reference sequence).

Concerning this clonotype: A single base separates this from a much larger clone, so it may be a read error. J is TRBJ2-1 and V is TRBV7-9; no firm D call. V dropped 5 bases and J dropped 5 bases, with 4 bases sitting between them. This CDR3 region has 11 residues. Looked up from germline, CDR1 is SEHNR and CDR2 is FQNEAQ (reference sequence). The CDR3 sequence is CASSPHNEQFF. CDR3 nucleotide sequence: TGTGCCAGCAGCCCCCACAATGAGCAGTTCTTC.

This clonotype was counted only a few times. V is TRBV11-2 and J is TRBJ2-2; no clear D gene. CDR3 size: 16 residues. Trimming took off 3 bases at V and 4 bases at J, with 15 bases between the two ends. The germline CDR1 and CDR2 sequences are SGHAT and FQNNGV. For the CDR3, the DNA is TGTGCCAGCAGCTTCTGGGCAGGCTCAACCACCGGGGAGCTGTTTTTT. Its translation: CASSFWAGSTTGELFF.

The chain combines TRBV4-1 with TRBJ1-5; 7 positions match TRBD1. The CDR3 runs to 14 residues. Germline V gene lookup returns CDR1 MGHRA and CDR2 YSYEKL. Germline trimming cut 3 bases from V and 7 bases from J; bases unmatched to any gene: 6. CDR3 in amino acids: CASSHRGYGQPQHF. For the CDR3, the DNA is TGCGCCAGCAGCCACAGGGGGTATGGCCAGCCCCAGCATTTT.

This clonotype has more than one count but fewer than ten. The chain carries TRBV4-1 and TRBJ1-1; D might be TRBD1 (5 bases). Trimming cost V 2 bases and J 0 bases, with 13 bases left between them. Looked up from germline, CDR1 is MGHRA and CDR2 is YSYEKL. The CDR3 is 16 amino acids. For the CDR3, the DNA is TGCGCCAGCAGCCAAAGAGGGGTGGGGTTGAACACTGAAGCTTTCTTT. It encodes CASSQRGVGLNTEAFF.

This clonotype has only a few counts. The rearrangement links TRBV4-3 to TRBJ2-7; perhaps TRBD2 as D (7 bases). The CDR3 covers 15 residues. V was clipped by 2 bases and J by 7 bases, with 18 bases between them. Per the germline V gene, CDR1 is LGHNA and CDR2 is YSLEER. In nucleotides, the CDR3 is TGCGCCAGCAGCCAATCCAGGGGAGGGACGGGGGAGCAGTACGTC. As protein: CASSQSRGGTGEQYV.

The chain couples TRBV9 to TRBJ1-1; 8 positions agree with TRBD1. Per germline, CDR1 SGDLS and CDR2 YYNGEE. With V trimmed by 2 bases and J by 5 bases, 8 bases remained unmatched. The CDR3 extends over 15 amino acids. CDR3: CASSVGQGLVTEAFF. As DNA, the CDR3 is TGTGCCAGCAGCGTTGGACAGGGTCTTGTGACTGAAGCTTTCTTT.

In this sample, this clonotype turned up a few times. The chain recombines TRBV4-3 with TRBJ2-3; D gene unclear. CDR3 length: 14 amino acids. Germline loops: CDR1 LGHNA, CDR2 YSLEER. V shed 4 bases and J shed 2 bases, with 10 bases lying between them. The CDR3 DNA reads as TGCGCCAGCAGCCGGAACAGTTTCACAGATACGCAGTATTTT. It yields the protein CASSRNSFTDTQYF.

This rearrangement joins TRBV7-2 to TRBJ1-1; D may be TRBD1 (5 bases). The CDR3 has 14 residues. V lost 5 bases and J lost 4, with 14 bases in between. Germline V lookup: CDR1 SGHTA, CDR2 FQGNSA. Written as DNA, the CDR3 is TGTGCCAGCAGCCCCACAGGCCCGGGCACTGAAGCTTTCTTT. It codes for CASSPTGPGTEAFF. The complete variable domain, with remaining parts taken from reference TRBV7-2 and TRBJ1-1, reads GAGVSQSPSNKVTEKGKDVELRCDPISGHTALYWYRQSLGQGLEFLIYFQGNSAPDKSGLPSDRFSAERTGGSVSTLTIQRTQQEDSAVYLCASSPTGPGTEAFFGQGTRLTVV.

This clonotype was observed a few times. The chain recombines TRBV7-9 with TRBJ1-1; D might be TRBD1 (5 bases). Germline CDR1 and CDR2: SEHNR and FQNEAQ (reference sequence). V lost 5 bases and J lost 1, with 11 bases in between. This CDR3 is built from 14 residues. The CDR3 coding sequence is TGTGCCAGCAGCGCTTGGGGGGGGAACACTGAAGCTTTCTTT. Translation: CASSAWGGNTEAFF.